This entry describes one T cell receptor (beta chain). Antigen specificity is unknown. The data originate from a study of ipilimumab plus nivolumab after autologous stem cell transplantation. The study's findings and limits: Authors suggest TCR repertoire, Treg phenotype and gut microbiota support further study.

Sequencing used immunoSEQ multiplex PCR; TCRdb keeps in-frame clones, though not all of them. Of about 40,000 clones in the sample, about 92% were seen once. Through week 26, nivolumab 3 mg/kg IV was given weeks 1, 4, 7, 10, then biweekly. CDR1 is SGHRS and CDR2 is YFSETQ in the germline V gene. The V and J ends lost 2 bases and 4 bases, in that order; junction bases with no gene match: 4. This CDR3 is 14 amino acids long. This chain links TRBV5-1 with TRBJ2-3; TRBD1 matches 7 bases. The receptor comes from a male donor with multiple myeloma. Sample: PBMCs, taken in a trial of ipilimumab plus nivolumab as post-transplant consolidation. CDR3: CASSFGQVADTQYF. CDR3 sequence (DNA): TGCGCCAGCAGCTTTGGACAGGTTGCAGATACGCAGTATTTT.